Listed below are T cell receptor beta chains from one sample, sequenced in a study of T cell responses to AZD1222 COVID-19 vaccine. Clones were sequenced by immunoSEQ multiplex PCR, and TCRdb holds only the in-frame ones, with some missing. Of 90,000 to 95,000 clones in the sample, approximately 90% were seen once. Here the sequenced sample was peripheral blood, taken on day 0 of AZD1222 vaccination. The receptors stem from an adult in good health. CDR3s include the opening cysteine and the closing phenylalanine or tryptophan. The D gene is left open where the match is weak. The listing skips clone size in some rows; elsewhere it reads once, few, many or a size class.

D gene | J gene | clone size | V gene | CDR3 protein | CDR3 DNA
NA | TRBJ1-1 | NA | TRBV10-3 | CAISGGATNSAFF | TGTGCCATCAGTGGGGGGGCCACAAATTCAGCTTTCTTT
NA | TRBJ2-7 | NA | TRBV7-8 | CASSAAVSSYEQYF | TGTGCCAGCAGCGCCGCAGTTAGCTCCTACGAGCAGTACTTC
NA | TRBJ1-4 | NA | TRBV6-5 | CATWGSGEKLFF | TGTGCCACGTGGGGGTCGGGTGAAAAACTGTTTTTT
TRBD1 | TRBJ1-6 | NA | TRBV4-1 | CASSHQRQGLGSPLHF | TGCGCCAGCAGCCACCAGAGACAGGGTCTTGGCTCACCCCTCCACTTT
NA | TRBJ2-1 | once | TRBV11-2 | CASRQAVGTSYYNEQFF | TGTGCCAGCAGGCAGGCAGTTGGGACATCGTACTACAATGAGCAGTTCTTC
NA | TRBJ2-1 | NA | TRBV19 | CASNPGWNNEQFF | TGTGCCAGTAACCCAGGGTGGAACAATGAGCAGTTCTTC
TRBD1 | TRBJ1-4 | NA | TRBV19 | CACHRGTGQEKLFF | TGTGCCTGCCATCGCGGGACAGGGCAGGAAAAACTGTTTTTT
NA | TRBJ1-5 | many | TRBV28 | CASTSPEGLNQPQHF | TGTGCCAGCACCTCCCCGGAGGGGTTGAATCAGCCCCAGCATTTT
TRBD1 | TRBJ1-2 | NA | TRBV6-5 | CASSRQGPPYGYTF | TGTGCCAGCAGTCGACAGGGGCCCCCCTATGGCTACACCTTC
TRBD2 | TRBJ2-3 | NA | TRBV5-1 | CASSLGSGGVDTQYF | TGCGCCAGCAGCCTAGGTAGCGGGGGTGTGGATACGCAGTATTTT
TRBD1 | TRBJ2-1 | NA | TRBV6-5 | CASSYSGGPSNEQFF | TGTGCCAGCAGTTATTCAGGGGGCCCTAGCAATGAGCAGTTCTTC
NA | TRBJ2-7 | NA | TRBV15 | CATSKDRGSYEQYF | TGTGCCACCAGCAAGGACAGAGGCTCCTACGAGCAGTACTTC
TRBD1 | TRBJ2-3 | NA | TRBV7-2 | CASSSARQGTQYF | TGTGCCAGCAGCTCGGCCAGACAGGGGACGCAGTATTTT
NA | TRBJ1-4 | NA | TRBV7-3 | CASRLTGLANEKLFF | TGTGCCAGCAGACTTACAGGGCTTGCTAATGAAAAACTGTTTTTT
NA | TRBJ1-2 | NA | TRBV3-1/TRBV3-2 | CASSQDYRLTLGGYTF | TGTGCCAGCAGCCAAGATTACAGGCTCACCCTCGGCGGCTACACCTTC
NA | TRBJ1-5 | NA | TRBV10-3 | CAISDSRGNQPQHF | TGTGCCATCAGTGATTCGAGGGGTAATCAGCCCCAGCATTTT
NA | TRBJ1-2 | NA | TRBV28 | CASGNTGRGNYGYTF | TGTGCCAGCGGTAACACAGGGCGGGGTAACTATGGCTACACCTTC
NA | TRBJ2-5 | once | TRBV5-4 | CASSFYGGLQETQYF | TGTGCCAGCAGCTTCTACGGGGGCCTACAAGAGACCCAGTACTTC
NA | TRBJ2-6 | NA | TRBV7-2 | CASSVKSGSTF | TGTGCCAGCAGTGTTAAAAGCGGATCGACTTTC
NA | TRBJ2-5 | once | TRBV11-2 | CASSLDRLETQYF | TGTGCCAGCAGCTTAGATCGGTTGGAGACCCAGTACTTC
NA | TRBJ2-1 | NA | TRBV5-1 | CASSFLAGSYNEQFF | TGCGCCAGCAGCTTCCTAGCAGGTTCCTACAATGAGCAGTTCTTC
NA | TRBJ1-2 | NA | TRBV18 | CASSPTDKFAGYTF | TGTGCCAGCTCACCGACGGACAAATTCGCCGGCTACACCTTC
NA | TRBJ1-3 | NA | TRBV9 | CASSVGLREGGNTIYF | TGTGCCAGCAGCGTGGGGCTACGGGAAGGAGGAAACACCATATATTTT
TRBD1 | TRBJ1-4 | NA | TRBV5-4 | CASSPGQGGREGEKLFF | TGTGCCAGCAGCCCGGGACAGGGGGGCCGCGAAGGTGAAAAACTGTTTTTT
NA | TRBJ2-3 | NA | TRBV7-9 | CASSQKDTQYF | TGTGCCAGCAGCCAGAAGGATACGCAGTATTTT
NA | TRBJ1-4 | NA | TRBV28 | CASSWGNEKLFF | TGTGCCAGCAGTTGGGGGAATGAAAAACTGTTTTTT
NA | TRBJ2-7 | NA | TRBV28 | CASSSRGISYEQYF | TGTGCCAGCAGCTCCAGGGGTATTTCCTACGAGCAGTACTTC
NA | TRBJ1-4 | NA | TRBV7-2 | CASSPTGTGGEKLFF | TGTGCCAGCAGCCCAACAGGGACGGGCGGAGAAAAACTGTTTTTT
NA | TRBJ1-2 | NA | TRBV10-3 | CAISESGGSYGYTF | TGTGCCATCAGTGAGTCGGGGGGTAGCTATGGCTACACCTTC
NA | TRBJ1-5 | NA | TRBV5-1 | CASSLGGRVDQPQHF | TGCGCCAGCAGCTTAGGCGGCAGGGTGGATCAGCCCCAGCATTTT
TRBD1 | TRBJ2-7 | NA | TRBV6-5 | CASTRAGTGTYEQYF | TGTGCCAGCACCCGAGCCGGGACAGGGACCTACGAGCAGTACTTC
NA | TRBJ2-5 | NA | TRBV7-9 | CASSRDNTQETQYF | TGTGCCAGCAGCCGGGACAATACCCAAGAGACCCAGTACTTC
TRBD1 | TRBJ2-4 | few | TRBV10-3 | CAIRGTGTDLNIQYF | TGTGCCATCAGGGGTACCGGGACAGACTTAAACATTCAGTACTTC
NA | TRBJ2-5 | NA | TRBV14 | CASSQGWGRETQYF | TGTGCCAGCAGCCAAGGTTGGGGCAGGGAGACCCAGTACTTC
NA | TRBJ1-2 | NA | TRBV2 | CASSGLTYGYTF | TGTGCCAGCAGTGGCCTTACCTATGGCTACACCTTC
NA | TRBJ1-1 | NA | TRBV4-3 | CASSQDLGNTEAFF | TGCGCCAGCAGCCAAGATCTGGGGAACACTGAAGCTTTCTTT
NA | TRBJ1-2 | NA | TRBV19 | CASKKLWNEYGYTF | TGTGCCAGTAAAAAGCTGTGGAATGAGTATGGCTACACCTTC
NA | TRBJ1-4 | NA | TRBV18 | CASSLMTGPREKLFF | TGTGCCAGCTCACTTATGACAGGCCCGAGAGAAAAACTGTTTTTT
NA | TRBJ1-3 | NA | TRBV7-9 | CASSDTPFSGNTIYF | TGTGCCAGCAGCGACACACCGTTCTCTGGAAACACCATATATTTT
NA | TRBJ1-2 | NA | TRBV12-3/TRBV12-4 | CASSPPVSLRYTF | TGTGCCAGCAGTCCCCCCGTGAGTCTAAGGTACACCTTC